These 19 T cell receptor beta chains came from one sample sequenced in a study of T cell responses to AZD1222 COVID-19 vaccine. Generated by immunoSEQ multiplex PCR, the TCRdb table keeps only in-frame clones and is missing some. The sample holds some 110,000 clones, 85% to 90% seen once. The specimen was peripheral blood, collected 28 days after the second AZD1222 dose. Every receptor here comes from an adult who received the AZD1222 COVID-19 vaccine.

The rearrangement uses TRBV6-6 and TRBJ1-3, with 11 bases that match TRBD1. Germline CDR1 is MNHNY and CDR2 is SVGAGI (reference sequence). J gave up 0 bases and V 8 bases, and 6 bases lay outside the gene matches. This CDR3 has 16 residues. The chain's CDR3 is CASSYGTGGSGNTIYF. As DNA, the CDR3 is TGTGCCAGCTCCTACGGGACAGGGGGCTCTGGAAACACCATATATTTT.

This sequence joins TRBV6-5 and TRBJ1-2; D call uncertain. Germline V gene sequence: CDR1 MNHEY, CDR2 SVGAGI. Trimming cost V 0 bases and J 6 bases, with 8 bases left between them. CDR3 length: 13 residues. The CDR3 DNA reads as TGTGCCAGCAGTTACTCGGAGGGAAATGGCTACACCTTC. Its translation is CASSYSEGNGYTF.

The V call is TRBV5-4, the J call TRBJ2-1; 8 bases match TRBD1. Germline CDR1 is SGHNT and CDR2 is YYREEE (reference sequence). CDR3 size: 15 residues. After removal of 3 bases from V and 8 bases from J, the junction contained 10 bases not matched to a gene. The CDR3 here is CASSSPDRGDDEQFF. The CDR3 coding sequence is TGTGCCAGCAGCTCCCCCGACAGGGGAGACGATGAGCAGTTCTTC.

The CDR3 loop is CASSQGRGYNQPQHF. The CDR3 nucleotides are TGCGCCAGCAGCCAAGGACGGGGGTACAATCAGCCCCAGCATTTT. The rearrangement joins TRBV4-3 to TRBJ1-5, with D possibly TRBD1 on 5 matching bases. CDR3 size: 15 residues. Looked up from germline, CDR1 is LGHNA and CDR2 is YSLEER. V was shortened by 1 base and J by 3 bases, with 10 bases between the two germline ends.

V usage is TRBV15 and J usage is TRBJ1-5; D perhaps matches TRBD1 (6 bases). This CDR3 region has 15 residues. V was trimmed by 3 bases and J by 4 bases, leaving 13 bases between them. Germline loops: CDR1 LNHNV, CDR2 YYDKDF (reference sequence). CDR3 protein: CATSRGTQRNQPQHF. In nucleotides, the CDR3 is TGTGCCACCAGCAGGGGGACACAGCGTAATCAGCCCCAGCATTTT.

The chain has TRBV28 and TRBJ2-7, with 7 positions matching TRBD1. This CDR3 comprises 13 residues. The trim removed 8 bases at V and 3 bases at J, leaving 7 bases unmatched. CDR1 is MDHEN, CDR2 SYDVKM, per germline. This chain's CDR3 is CASLEGTDYEQYF. The DNA of the CDR3 is TGTGCCAGCCTAGAAGGGACAGACTACGAGCAGTACTTC.

The chain links TRBV19 to TRBJ2-1, with 8 bases fitting TRBD1. The CDR3 sequence is 15 residues long. V was clipped by 5 bases and J by 7 bases; unmatched bases: 10. The germline V gene encodes CDR1 LNHDA and CDR2 SQIVND (reference sequence). Written as DNA, the CDR3 is TGTGCCAGTAGTGTCCTGGGACAGGCCCAAAATGAGCAGTTCTTC. This translates into CASSVLGQAQNEQFF.

The chain links TRBV3-1 (or the pseudogene TRBV3-2) to TRBJ2-4; D is unclear. Per the germline V gene, CDR1 is LGHDT and CDR2 is YNNKEL (reference sequence). Trimming left V 2 bases short and J 0 bases short, with 2 bases between. CDR3 size: 13 residues. CDR3 in amino acids: CASSQLAKNIQYF. The CDR3 nucleotides read TGTGCCAGCAGCCAACTAGCCAAAAACATTCAGTACTTC.

This clone was recorded only once. The chain employs TRBV25-1 and TRBJ2-7, with 12 bases fitting TRBD2. CDR3 size: 15 residues. V shed 4 bases and J 6 bases; nucleotides not matched to a gene: 7. Germline V gene data show CDR1 as MGHDK and CDR2 as SYGVNS. CDR3 nucleotide sequence: TGTGCCAGCAGTGGACTAGCGGGAGTAGATGCCGAGCAGTACTTC. This sequence encodes CASSGLAGVDAEQYF.

Written as DNA, the CDR3 is TGTGCCTGGATCCCGATGGCACAGACTCACTCTGGAAACACCATATATTTT. It is translated as CAWIPMAQTHSGNTIYF. This rearrangement joins TRBV30 to TRBJ1-3; D unresolved. Germline CDR1 is GTSNPN and CDR2 is SVGIG (reference sequence). Between the trimmed V and J ends, which lost 4 bases and 0 bases, there was a span of 19 bases. The CDR3 is 17 amino acids.

The CDR3 sequence is CAISRDRAMNTEAFF. In DNA, the CDR3 is TGTGCCATATCCCGGGACAGGGCAATGAACACTGAAGCTTTCTTT. The chain has TRBV19 and TRBJ1-1, with 9 bases fitting TRBD1. The CDR3 runs to 15 residues. V dropped 10 bases and J dropped 0; count of bases not matched to a gene: 9. CDR1 and CDR2 from the germline V gene are LNHDA and SQIVND (reference sequence).

In regard to this clone: A read error may account for a junction end that differs from germline. The J gene is TRBJ2-7, the V gene TRBV7-2; the D call may be TRBD1 or TRBD2 (5 bases each). The germline CDR1 and CDR2 sequences are SGHTA and FQGNSA. The CDR3 consists of 16 residues. CDR3 DNA: TGTGCCAGCAGCCTAGCTGGGGCATATGGAACCTACGAGCAGTACTTC. This encodes CASSLAGAYGTYEQYF.

The V call is TRBV25-1, the J call TRBJ1-1; 10 bases line up with TRBD1. Germline CDR1 and CDR2: MGHDK and SYGVNS. The CDR3 sequence is 16 residues long. The V segment lost 1 base and the J segment 2 bases; nucleotides outside the gene matches: 4. The CDR3 is CASSEFGQGVNTEAFF. As DNA, the CDR3 is TGTGCCAGCAGTGAATTCGGACAGGGGGTAAACACTGAAGCTTTCTTT. Full variable domain (rest looked up from reference TRBV25-1 and TRBJ1-1): EADIYQTPRYLVIGTGKKITLECSQTMGHDKMYWYQQDPGMELHLIHYSYGVNSTEKGDLSSESTVSRIRTEHFPLTLESARPSHTSQYLCASSEFGQGVNTEAFFGQGTRLTVV.

The V call is TRBV28, the J call TRBJ1-2; 9 positions match TRBD1. This CDR3 has 13 residues. From germline, CDR1 is MDHEN and CDR2 SYDVKM. Trimming cost V 7 bases and J 2 bases; bases outside gene matches: 2. CDR3 loop: CASIDRGNYGYTF. The CDR3 nucleotides read TGTGCCAGCATCGACAGGGGGAACTATGGCTACACCTTC.

The V gene is TRBV4-3, the J gene TRBJ1-1; D is perhaps TRBD1 (6 bases). This CDR3 comprises 14 residues. Germline CDR1 reads LGHNA; CDR2 reads YSLEER. Trimming shortened V by 5 bases and J by 4 bases, and 14 bases separated the two germline ends. CDR3 protein: CASSSAGGLTEAFF. In nucleotides, the CDR3 is TGCGCCAGCAGCTCAGCGGGGGGGCTCACTGAAGCTTTCTTT.

This clone was seen once. The chain is built from TRBV5-1 and TRBJ2-1; 8 nucleotides align to TRBD1. Trimming cost V 4 bases and J 8 bases; bases outside gene matches: 8. The CDR3 loop spans 14 amino acids. The germline gives CDR1 SGHRS, CDR2 YFSETQ. The CDR3 coding sequence is TGCGCCAGCAGCATCGGACAGGGAAACGATGAGCAGTTCTTC. Translated, it gives CASSIGQGNDEQFF.

The chain links TRBV11-2 to TRBJ2-7; 9 nucleotides line up with TRBD1. The CDR3 contains 14 residues. Trimming removed 5 bases from V and 6 bases from J; junction bases left unmatched: 8. CDR1 is SGHAT and CDR2 is FQNNGV in the germline V gene. The CDR3 DNA reads as TGTGCCAGCAGCCCGAACAGGGGGCGGTTCGAGCAGTACTTC. Translating it yields CASSPNRGRFEQYF. Complete variable domain (other parts from reference TRBV11-2 and TRBJ2-7): EAGVAQSPRYKIIEKRQSVAFWCNPISGHATLYWYQQILGQGPKLLIQFQNNGVVDDSQLPKDRFSAERLKGVDSTLKIQPAKLEDSAVYLCASSPNRGRFEQYFGPGTRLTVT.

The chain combines TRBV30 with TRBJ1-2; D perhaps matches TRBD1 (6 bases). This CDR3 is built from 12 residues. Trimming took 1 base from V and 7 from J, leaving 10 bases between them. The germline gives CDR1 GTSNPN, CDR2 SVGIG (reference sequence). Here the CDR3 reads CAWSEGTSGYTF. The CDR3 bases are TGTGCCTGGAGTGAAGGGACATCTGGCTACACCTTC.

This clone has a single count. The chain recombines TRBV24-1 with TRBJ1-5; D gene ambiguous. The CDR3 has 13 amino acids. With 4 bases removed from V and 7 bases from J, the gap between germline ends came to 10 bases. Germline CDR1 KGHDR, CDR2 SFDVKD. The CDR3 DNA is TGTGCCACCAGTGACGTGGGAGGGCAGCCCCAGCATTTT. Its protein is CATSDVGGQPQHF.